A single sample gave rise to the 32 T cell receptor beta chains below, sequenced in a study of blood T cell repertoires in COVID-19. The repertoire was sequenced with immunoSEQ multiplex PCR; TCRdb's copy has only in-frame clones and lacks some. The table records about 70,000 clones, 80% to 90% of them present only once. The sample consisted of peripheral blood. The receptors were sampled from a man aged 50-59 years with active COVID-19.

The chain joins TRBV2 to TRBJ1-1; 8 bases are a match to TRBD1. The J segment lost 3 bases and the V segment lost 6 bases, leaving 6 bases of the junction unmatched. This CDR3 contains 14 residues. Germline V lookup: CDR1 SNHLY, CDR2 FYNNEI. The CDR3 DNA is TGTGCCAGCAGCGCGGACAGGGCTGACACTGAAGCTTTCTTT. This encodes CASSADRADTEAFF.

The gene calls are TRBV5-1 and TRBJ1-1; D is unresolved. CDR1 SGHRS and CDR2 YFSETQ come from the germline V gene. Trimming removed 4 bases at V and 2 bases at J, with 12 bases between. The CDR3 covers 14 residues. Here the CDR3 reads CASSPERTNTEAFF. CDR3 in DNA: TGCGCCAGCAGCCCGGAGCGCACCAACACTGAAGCTTTCTTT.

This chain joins TRBV29-1 and TRBJ2-7; 9 nucleotides align to TRBD1. V was clipped by 4 bases and J by 1 base; unmatched bases: 14. The germline V gene encodes CDR1 SQVTM and CDR2 ANQGSEA. This CDR3 has 17 amino acids. CDR3 DNA: TGCAGCGTTGTGAAGAGGACAGGGGCCTCGCTTTCCTACGAGCAGTACTTC. As protein: CSVVKRTGASLSYEQYF.

The chain links TRBV24-1 to TRBJ2-2; 8 bases fit TRBD2. The germline gives CDR1 KGHDR, CDR2 SFDVKD. J lost 4 bases, V lost 9 bases, and 6 bases had no gene match. This CDR3 has 14 residues. The CDR3 loop reads CATRHGRGTGELFF. Here the CDR3 DNA reads TGTGCCACCCGACACGGGAGGGGCACCGGGGAGCTGTTTTTT.

Only one count was recorded for this clone. This chain connects TRBV6-5 to TRBJ2-7; D remains unclear. The CDR3 runs 13 residues. V lost 2 bases and J 1 base, leaving 6 bases between the germline ends. Germline CDR1 MNHEY, CDR2 SVGAGI. The CDR3 spells CASSYPESYEQYF. The DNA of the CDR3 is TGTGCCAGCAGTTACCCAGAATCCTACGAGCAGTACTTC.

This chain links TRBV5-1 with TRBJ2-2, with TRBD2 matching 16 bases. The CDR3 sequence is 17 residues long. J gave up 5 bases and V 4 bases, and 5 bases lay outside the gene matches. CDR1 and CDR2 (germline): SGHRS, YFSETQ. The CDR3 sequence: CASSEGLAGGLTGELFF. CDR3 nucleotide sequence: TGCGCCAGCAGCGAGGGACTAGCGGGAGGGTTAACCGGGGAGCTGTTTTTT.

This clone has only a few counts. The rearrangement joins TRBV6-5 to TRBJ1-6; D is ambiguous. This CDR3 has 12 residues. The V and J ends lost 6 bases and 7 bases respectively, with 7 bases between them. Germline V gives CDR1 MNHEY, CDR2 SVGAGI. CDR3 DNA: TGTGCCAGCAGGGCAGGCAATTCACCCCTCCACTTT. Its translation is CASRAGNSPLHF.

The CDR3 loop reads CAIRQHANYGYTF. CDR3 nucleotide sequence: TGTGCCATCCGACAGCATGCTAACTATGGCTACACCTTC. The genes are TRBV6-5 and TRBJ1-2, with a tentative D call TRBD1 (5 bases). The CDR3 consists of 13 residues. The V gene lost 10 bases and the J gene lost 0 bases, with 12 bases spanning the gap. The germline V gene encodes CDR1 MNHEY and CDR2 SVGAGI.

V and J are TRBV7-9 and TRBJ2-3, with TRBD1 matching over 7 bases. J gave up 4 bases and V 4 bases, and 8 bases lay outside the gene matches. The CDR3 spans 15 residues. Germline V CDR1 and CDR2: SEHNR, FQNEAQ (reference sequence). CDR3 in DNA: TGTGCCAGCAGCTCGAACAGGGGTGAGGCAGATACGCAGTATTTT. Encoded protein: CASSSNRGEADTQYF.

This chain joins TRBV11-2 and TRBJ2-3; possible D gene TRBD2, 5 bases. This CDR3 is built from 12 residues. The V gene's germline CDR1 is SGHAT and CDR2 FQNNGV. V shed 5 bases and J shed 6 bases, with 9 bases lying between them. The CDR3 coding sequence is TGTGCCAGCAGCCACGGGGTTGATACGCAGTATTTT. This translates into CASSHGVDTQYF.

The chain links TRBV28 to TRBJ2-7; D is unresolved. This CDR3 has 13 residues. Germline V lookup: CDR1 MDHEN, CDR2 SYDVKM. V was pared by 5 bases and J by 3 bases, with 11 bases between. The DNA for the CDR3 is TGTGCCAGCAGTCCCCCGGAGTACTACGAGCAGTACTTC. This translates into CASSPPEYYEQYF.

The chain carries TRBV27 and TRBJ2-7; TRBD1 might be the D (6 bases). CDR1 is MNHEY and CDR2 is SMNVEV in the germline V gene (reference sequence). Between the trimmed V and J ends, which lost 4 bases and 2 bases, there was a span of 15 bases. The CDR3 runs to 15 residues. CDR3 sequence: CASSSGHRGTYEQYF. Written as DNA, the CDR3 is TGTGCCAGCAGTTCGGGACATAGGGGGACCTACGAGCAGTACTTC.

This clone was seen a few times. The DNA for the CDR3 is TGTGCCAGCAGTTACGGGACTAGCGGGAAGGATGAGCAGTTCTTC. Protein: CASSYGTSGKDEQFF. The chain links TRBV6-2 or TRBV6-3 to TRBJ2-1; TRBD2 matches 13 bases. The ends lost 2 bases at V and 8 bases at J; junction bases unmatched: 3. Germline loops: CDR1 MNHEY, CDR2 SVGEGT. The CDR3 sequence is 15 residues long.

This sequence joins TRBV24-1 and TRBJ1-6; D is unclear. Trimming removed 7 bases at V and 0 bases at J, with 12 bases between. This CDR3 has 16 residues. Looked up from germline, CDR1 is KGHDR and CDR2 is SFDVKD. In DNA, the CDR3 is TGTGCCACCAGGATCCAGAAAAGCTCCTATAATTCACCCCTCCACTTT. Translated, it gives CATRIQKSSYNSPLHF.

V and J are TRBV12-3 or TRBV12-4 and TRBJ1-2; D is undetermined. CDR3 length: 13 amino acids. Between the trimmed V and J ends, which lost 8 bases and 4 bases, there was a span of 14 bases. The CDR3 spells CASHRGGTYGYTF. CDR3 DNA: TGTGCCAGCCACCGGGGAGGAACCTATGGCTACACCTTC.

V is TRBV2 and J is TRBJ2-5; a weak D match, TRBD2 (6 bases). Deletions cut 5 bases from V and 5 bases from J, with 18 bases between. The V gene's germline CDR1 is SNHLY and CDR2 FYNNEI. The CDR3 has 15 residues. Here the CDR3 DNA reads TGTGCCAGCAGTTCCCAAGAGGGAGGCCTTGAGACCCAGTACTTC. Translating it yields CASSSQEGGLETQYF.

The chain is built from TRBV30 and TRBJ2-7; 9 bases agree with TRBD1. V was pared by 3 bases and J by 4 bases, with 13 bases of the junction left unmatched. The CDR3 has 16 amino acids. Germline V gene data show CDR1 as GTSNPN and CDR2 as SVGIG (reference sequence). The CDR3 here is CAWRDRTGDILYEQYF. In DNA form, the CDR3 reads TGTGCCTGGAGGGACCGGACAGGGGATATACTGTACGAGCAGTACTTC.

The chain uses TRBV4-3 and TRBJ2-2; D is unclear. This CDR3 spans 14 amino acids. The ends were cut back, 4 bases at V and 6 bases at J, with 12 bases in the middle. Germline V gene lookup returns CDR1 LGHNA and CDR2 YSLEER. CDR3 DNA: TGCGCCAGCAGCCCGCTCGGGTTTGCCGGGGAGCTGTTTTTT. This translates into CASSPLGFAGELFF.

This clone has more than one count but fewer than ten. The V call is TRBV24-1, the J call TRBJ1-2, with 8 bases lining up with TRBD1. Germline V gene sequence: CDR1 KGHDR, CDR2 SFDVKD. Trimming removed 3 bases from V and 8 bases from J; junction bases left unmatched: 7. This CDR3 contains 14 residues. CDR3 sequence (DNA): TGTGCCACCAGTGATAAAACGACAGGGGAGGGCTACACCTTC. Protein sequence: CATSDKTTGEGYTF.

The chain couples TRBV7-9 to TRBJ2-3, with 8 bases identical to TRBD2. This CDR3 spans 16 amino acids. Germline V lookup: CDR1 SEHNR, CDR2 FQNEAQ (reference sequence). Unmatched junction bases numbered 7, after V lost 2 bases and J lost 3 bases. CDR3 sequence reads: CASSLYTGRATDTQYF. CDR3 bases: TGTGCCAGCAGCTTATACACCGGGAGGGCGACAGATACGCAGTATTTT.

CDR3 residues: CASSLRGFGAQHF. The CDR3 region has the DNA TGTGCCAGCAGTTTGCGGGGTTTTGGTGCCCAGCATTTT. V and J are TRBV6-2 or TRBV6-3 and TRBJ1-5; D is ambiguous. Germline-derived CDR1 and CDR2 are MNHEY and SVGEGT. There are 13 residues in the CDR3. Trimming pared 4 bases from V and 11 bases from J, leaving 15 bases between.

V and J are TRBV15 and TRBJ1-4; weak D call: TRBD1 (6 bases). CDR3 length: 14 amino acids. Germline CDR1 and CDR2: LNHNV and YYDKDF (reference sequence). Trimming pared 2 bases from V and 4 bases from J, leaving 8 bases between. The CDR3 DNA follows: TGTGCCACCAGCAGACAGGGGATTAATGAAAAACTGTTTTTT. Translated: CATSRQGINEKLFF.

V and J are TRBV28 and TRBJ2-1; 7 bases fit TRBD2. CDR1 and CDR2 (germline): MDHEN, SYDVKM. The CDR3 is made up of 15 amino acids. With 2 bases clipped from V and 4 bases from J, the junction kept 5 bases outside the gene matches. This CDR3 is CASSLRAGRYNEQFF. The DNA of the CDR3 is TGTGCCAGCAGTTTACGAGCGGGACGATACAATGAGCAGTTCTTC.

The chain is built from TRBV6-5 and TRBJ1-4; TRBD1 might be the D (5 bases). Looked up from germline, CDR1 is MNHEY and CDR2 is SVGAGI. V was shortened by 2 bases and J by 10 bases, with 17 bases between the two germline ends. This CDR3 comprises 15 residues. DNA for the CDR3: TGTGCCAGCAGTTACCTTCCCCAGGGTGACGGAAAACTGTTTTTT. Translating it yields CASSYLPQGDGKLFF.

The chain has TRBV6-2 or TRBV6-3 and TRBJ1-1; 8 bases map to TRBD1. The CDR3 spans 13 residues. Germline values: CDR1 MNHEY, CDR2 SVGEGT. V gave up 6 bases and J gave up 5 bases; unmatched junction bases: 5. The CDR3 sequence is CASSRQGRTEAFF. CDR3 in DNA: TGTGCCAGCAGCCGACAGGGGCGGACTGAAGCTTTCTTT.

The CDR3 bases are TGTGCCAGCAGTGAAGACAGGGGGAATGAGCAGTTCTTC. Translation: CASSEDRGNEQFF. The rearrangement joins TRBV28 to TRBJ2-1, with 9 bases lining up with TRBD1. Trimming removed 5 bases from V and 7 bases from J; junction bases left unmatched: 3. Germline V gene data show CDR1 as MDHEN and CDR2 as SYDVKM. This CDR3 comprises 13 residues.

The V and J genes are TRBV30 and TRBJ1-1; 10 nucleotides match TRBD1. The length of the CDR3 is 14 residues. V was pared by 3 bases and J by 4 bases, with 5 bases of the junction left unmatched. The germline V gene has CDR1 GTSNPN and CDR2 SVGIG (reference sequence). The CDR3 is CAWSAGTGATEAFF. Here the CDR3 DNA reads TGTGCCTGGAGCGCCGGGACAGGGGCCACTGAAGCTTTCTTT.

V and J are TRBV25-1 and TRBJ2-3; 8 bases match TRBD2. J was trimmed by 2 bases and V by 5 bases; bases with no gene match: 9. This CDR3 has 16 amino acids. CDR1 MGHDK and CDR2 SYGVNS come from the germline V gene. The CDR3, as DNA: TGTGCCAGCAGTAGACTAGCGTCAGGGATCACAGATACGCAGTATTTT. Translation gives CASSRLASGITDTQYF.

V is TRBV5-1 and J is TRBJ2-1; D is ambiguous. The V gene's germline CDR1 is SGHRS and CDR2 YFSETQ. The CDR3 has 15 residues. V lost 4 bases and J 4 bases, leaving 15 bases between the germline ends. The CDR3 reads CASSAQSAIYNEQFF. CDR3 sequence (DNA): TGCGCCAGCAGCGCACAGTCAGCCATTTACAATGAGCAGTTCTTC.

This chain uses TRBV4-3 with TRBJ2-7; 12 bases align to TRBD2. V shed 4 bases and J 2 bases; nucleotides not matched to a gene: 9. Looked up from germline, CDR1 is LGHNA and CDR2 is YSLEER. The CDR3 runs 17 residues. The CDR3 DNA sequence: TGCGCCAGCAGCCCCAGTTTGCTAGCGGGAGGGCCCTACGAGCAGTACTTC. Translated, it gives CASSPSLLAGGPYEQYF.

The chain is built from TRBV27 and TRBJ2-7, with 10 bases lining up with TRBD2. The V gene end was trimmed by 6 bases and the J gene end by 2 bases; junction bases not matched to a gene: 4. Germline CDR1 is MNHEY and CDR2 is SMNVEV (reference sequence). The CDR3 covers 14 residues. The CDR3 protein is CASSSTSGTYEQYF. The DNA of the CDR3 is TGTGCCAGCAGCTCCACTAGCGGGACCTACGAGCAGTACTTC.

CDR3 region: CASSLTGTYGYTF. For the CDR3, the DNA is TGTGCCAGCAGCCTGACAGGAACCTATGGCTACACCTTC. This sequence joins TRBV9 and TRBJ1-2; D is possibly TRBD1 (6 bases). V shed 4 bases and J shed 4 bases, with 11 bases lying between them. Germline CDR1 is SGDLS and CDR2 is YYNGEE. This CDR3 has 13 amino acids.